These 12 T cell receptor beta chains originate from one sample sequenced in a study of blood T cell repertoires in COVID-19. Assay: immunoSEQ multiplex PCR; the TCRdb copy retains only in-frame clones and omits some. The profile covers tens of thousands of clones, with 85% appearing a single time and over 35% taken by the ten largest. Sequencing input: peripheral blood. The receptors stem from an older man with acute or convalescent COVID-19.

V gene TRBV9 combines with J gene TRBJ1-1; 9 nucleotides agree with TRBD1. Per germline, CDR1 SGDLS and CDR2 YYNGEE. The CDR3 length is 15 residues. The V gene end was trimmed by 4 bases and the J gene end by 4 bases; junction bases not matched to a gene: 8. The CDR3 region is CASSLDGTGRTEAFF. Written as DNA, the CDR3 is TGTGCCAGCAGCTTAGATGGGACAGGGCGCACTGAAGCTTTCTTT.

The V call is TRBV10-3, the J call TRBJ2-2; a possible D gene is TRBD1 (5 bases). Germline CDR1 ENHRY, CDR2 SYGVKD. Trimming took off 6 bases at V and 1 base at J, with 9 bases between the two ends. The CDR3 covers 14 residues. Written as DNA, the CDR3 is TGTGCCATCAGGGACGACAGGAACACCGGGGAGCTGTTTTTT. This encodes CAIRDDRNTGELFF.

This chain uses TRBV12-3 or TRBV12-4 with TRBJ2-7, with a tentative D call TRBD1 (6 bases). The V end lost 6 bases, the J end lost 4 bases, and 10 bases lay between the germline ends. There are 12 residues in the CDR3. The CDR3 sequence: CASREDSYEQYF. In nucleotides, the CDR3 is TGTGCCAGCAGGGAGGACAGTTACGAGCAGTACTTC.

The chain combines TRBV9 with TRBJ2-1; 10 bases match TRBD1. CDR3 length equals 15 residues. Losses at the gene ends were 4 bases for V and 5 bases for J; bases not matched to a gene: 6. Germline assignment: CDR1 SGDLS and CDR2 YYNGEE. The CDR3 spells CASSPRDRGNNEQFF. In DNA, the CDR3 is TGTGCCAGCAGCCCCCGGGACAGGGGCAACAATGAGCAGTTCTTC. Supplemented by reference TRBV9 and TRBJ2-1, the full variable domain reads DSGVTQTPKHLITATGQRVTLRCSPRSGDLSVYWYQQSLDQGLQFLIQYYNGEERAKGNILERFSAQQFPDLHSELNLSSLELGDSALYFCASSPRDRGNNEQFFGPGTRLTVL.

V usage is TRBV9 and J usage is TRBJ2-3; a weak D match, TRBD2 (5 bases). The V gene lost 0 bases and the J gene lost 4 bases, with 9 bases spanning the gap. CDR3 size: 14 residues. Germline V gene sequence: CDR1 SGDLS, CDR2 YYNGEE. Here the CDR3 reads CASSVATTPDTQYF. The DNA for the CDR3 is TGTGCCAGCAGCGTAGCGACTACTCCAGATACGCAGTATTTT.

The chain couples TRBV5-6 to TRBJ1-3, with D unresolved. The germline CDR1 and CDR2 sequences are SGHDT and YYEEEE. This CDR3 is 16 amino acids long. V gave up 4 bases and J gave up 0 bases, with 14 bases separating them. The CDR3 DNA is TGTGCCAGCAGCATCTTCACCTATAACTCTGGAAACACCATATATTTT. This gives the protein CASSIFTYNSGNTIYF. The full variable domain, rest sourced from reference TRBV5-6 and TRBJ1-3, is DAGVTQSPTHLIKTRGQQVTLRCSPKSGHDTVSWYQQALGQGPQFIFQYYEEEERQRGNFPDRFSGHQFPNYSSELNVNALLLGDSALYLCASSIFTYNSGNTIYFGEGSWLTVV.

J is TRBJ1-1 and V is TRBV5-4; 8 bases map to TRBD1. V lost 4 bases and J lost 4; bases outside the gene matches: 9. From germline, CDR1 is SGHNT and CDR2 YYREEE (reference sequence). The CDR3 has 15 residues. In nucleotides, the CDR3 is TGTGCCAGCAGCCCACGACAGGGGTCGGGCACTGAAGCTTTCTTT. It specifies CASSPRQGSGTEAFF. Together with reference TRBV5-4 and TRBJ1-1, the CDR3 gives the full variable domain: ETGVTQSPTHLIKTRGQQVTLRCSSQSGHNTVSWYQQALGQGPQFIFQYYREEENGRGNFPPRFSGLQFPNYSSELNVNALELDDSALYLCASSPRQGSGTEAFFGQGTRLTVV.

The sample holds one count of this clone. This chain connects TRBV24-1 to TRBJ1-1; D call uncertain. The V and J ends lost 6 bases and 0 bases respectively, with 10 bases between them. Germline lookup yields CDR1 KGHDR and CDR2 SFDVKD. The CDR3 consists of 14 residues. The CDR3 sequence is CATSRAGMNTEAFF. In DNA, the CDR3 is TGTGCCACCAGTAGGGCGGGAATGAACACTGAAGCTTTCTTT.

The chain has TRBV6-6 and TRBJ2-1, with D unresolved. V dropped 1 base and J dropped 5 bases, with 12 bases sitting between them. The CDR3 runs 15 residues. The germline gives CDR1 MNHNY, CDR2 SVGAGI (reference sequence). The CDR3 is CASSYFPETNNEQFF. The CDR3, as DNA: TGTGCCAGCAGTTACTTTCCGGAGACGAACAATGAGCAGTTCTTC.

The V call is TRBV29-1, the J call TRBJ2-7; D ambiguous. V was shortened by 6 bases and J by 0 bases, with 12 bases between the two germline ends. The CDR3 consists of 13 residues. Germline CDR1 is SQVTM and CDR2 is ANQGSEA. CDR3 residues: CSVDSVSSYEQYF. The CDR3 DNA is TGCAGCGTCGACTCTGTTAGCTCCTACGAGCAGTACTTC.

This clone was detected only a few times. The chain carries TRBV28 and TRBJ1-1; D gene unclear. CDR3 length equals 14 residues. The germline V and J ends were trimmed by 3 bases and 6 bases, with 14 bases remaining between them. Germline V gives CDR1 MDHEN, CDR2 SYDVKM. CDR3 nucleotide sequence: TGTGCCAGCAGTTTGCCTCCCTATGCGGCTGAAGCTTTCTTT. This sequence encodes CASSLPPYAAEAFF.

V and J are TRBV7-9 and TRBJ1-1; D might be TRBD1 (5 bases). V was shortened by 0 bases and J by 8 bases, with 19 bases between the two germline ends. The CDR3 is 16 amino acids. Germline-derived CDR1 and CDR2 are SEHNR and FQNEAQ (reference sequence). In DNA form, the CDR3 reads TGTGCCAGCAGCTTAGCGACGGCAGGGTGGGTTGACGAAGCTTTCTTT. Translating it yields CASSLATAGWVDEAFF.